The entry below describes one TCR beta chain. Its specificity is not known. The CDR3 runs to 15 residues. The junction had 7 bases not matched to a gene; V was cut back by 3 bases and J by 4 bases. Looked up from germline, CDR1 is KGHSH and CDR2 is LQKENI. This sample is drawn from a study of T cells in Graves' hyperthyroidism and ophthalmopathy. Amplified TCR beta CDR3 regions derived from RNA transcripts. The HTBI set primed first-round TCR CDR3 RT-PCR. TCRdb fed the multiplex PCR reads into MiXCR, producing one record per CDR3 protein. The sample has hundreds of thousands of distinct CDR3 sequences; 14% are singletons. Whole-study findings and limits: Separation of ophthalmopathy from stable hyperthyroidism was achieved by a 13 V-J model.

V is TRBV18 and J is TRBJ2-5; TRBD1 matches 8 bases. Sequencing used blood. This TCR derives from a woman aged 18-30 years with Graves' hyperthyroidism. The CDR3 here is CASSPWTGRGETQYF. The CDR3 nucleotides read TGTGCCAGCTCACCCTGGACAGGGAGAGGAGAGACCCAGTACTTC.